The 15 T cell receptor beta chains below were found in one sample sequenced in a study of blood T cell repertoires in COVID-19. Assay: immunoSEQ multiplex PCR; the TCRdb copy retains only in-frame clones and omits some. There are 140,000 or so clones in the sample; approximately 88% occur only once, and roughly 1.9% lies in the top ten. Input material: peripheral blood. These TCRs come from a man between 65 and 85 years old with acute or convalescent COVID-19.

V is TRBV5-1 and J is TRBJ2-3; TRBD1 matches 7 bases. Germline V gene data show CDR1 as SGHRS and CDR2 as YFSETQ. After removal of 3 bases from V and 6 bases from J, the junction contained 7 bases not matched to a gene. This CDR3 region has 14 residues. CDR3 amino acids: CASSSGTAWDTQYF. The CDR3 DNA reads TGCGCCAGCAGCTCCGGGACAGCCTGGGATACGCAGTATTTT. Using reference TRBV5-1 and TRBJ2-3 for the parts outside the CDR3, the full variable domain is KAGVTQTPRYLIKTRGQQVTLSCSPISGHRSVSWYQQTPGQGLQFLFEYFSETQRNKGNFPGRFSGRQFSNSRSEMNVSTLELGDSALYLCASSSGTAWDTQYFGPGTRLTVL.

The rearrangement joins TRBV5-1 to TRBJ1-1; TRBD1 might be the D (5 bases). Germline loops: CDR1 SGHRS, CDR2 YFSETQ. The CDR3 length is 14 residues. V was pared by 5 bases and J by 1 base, with 12 bases between. DNA for the CDR3: TGCGCCAGCAGTGCGACAGATTCGAACACTGAAGCTTTCTTT. This sequence encodes CASSATDSNTEAFF.

The J gene is TRBJ2-1, the V gene TRBV29-1; 8 bases fit TRBD2. There are 15 residues in the CDR3. Germline loops: CDR1 SQVTM, CDR2 ANQGSEA. V trimming: 0 bases; J trimming: 1 base; junction bases outside the gene matches: 2. Here the CDR3 DNA reads TGCAGCGTTGAAGATTCGGGGGGGTCCTACAATGAGCAGTTCTTC. This encodes CSVEDSGGSYNEQFF.

Only a few counts were recorded for this clone. The chain links TRBV6-5 to TRBJ1-1; 7 nucleotides match TRBD1. Trimming took 5 bases from V and 13 from J; bases not matched to a gene: 7. This CDR3 comprises 11 residues. The germline gives CDR1 MNHEY, CDR2 SVGAGI. CDR3: CASSIDREFFF. The DNA of the CDR3 is TGTGCCAGCAGTATCGACAGGGAGTTTTTCTTT.

The rearrangement uses TRBV7-9 and TRBJ1-3, with D tentatively TRBD1 (5 bases). Germline CDR1 is SEHNR and CDR2 is FQNEAQ (reference sequence). This CDR3 spans 14 amino acids. V was clipped by 7 bases and J by 7 bases, with 17 bases between them. The CDR3 nucleotides are TGTGCCAGCAACCCCGCCGGTCGGGGGAACACCATATATTTT. Amino acids: CASNPAGRGNTIYF.

The gene calls are TRBV3-1 (or the pseudogene TRBV3-2) and TRBJ1-5; D is ambiguous. The CDR3 extends over 14 amino acids. Germline V gene lookup returns CDR1 LGHDT and CDR2 YNNKEL (reference sequence). Trimming left V 7 bases short and J 2 bases short, with 12 bases between. The CDR3 spells CASTSGAGNQPQHF. DNA for the CDR3: TGTGCCAGCACCTCGGGAGCGGGCAATCAGCCCCAGCATTTT.

The chain recombines TRBV15 with TRBJ1-2; D is perhaps TRBD1 (5 bases). Germline assignment: CDR1 LNHNV and CDR2 YYDKDF (reference sequence). The CDR3 length is 13 residues. V was shortened by 3 bases and J by 4 bases, with 9 bases between the two germline ends. CDR3 DNA: TGTGCCACCAGCAGCCAAGGGGCCTATGGCTACACCTTC. It translates to CATSSQGAYGYTF.

The chain combines TRBV10-3 with TRBJ1-1; the D gene is possibly TRBD1 (5 bases). Germline V gene data show CDR1 as ENHRY and CDR2 as SYGVKD. This CDR3 is 15 amino acids long. V lost 4 bases and J 1 base, leaving 13 bases between the germline ends. The CDR3: CAISGGGTSNTEAFF. The CDR3 DNA sequence: TGTGCCATCAGTGGGGGGGGGACTTCGAACACTGAAGCTTTCTTT.

The chain joins TRBV3-1 (or the pseudogene TRBV3-2) to TRBJ2-5; a possible D gene is TRBD1 (5 bases). Trimming cost V 0 bases and J 8 bases, with 13 bases left between them. CDR3 size: 14 residues. CDR1 LGHDT and CDR2 YNNKEL come from the germline V gene (reference sequence). The chain's CDR3 is CASSQEGAGGTQYF. CDR3 DNA sequence: TGTGCCAGCAGCCAAGAAGGGGCAGGCGGAACCCAGTACTTC.

This chain links TRBV27 with TRBJ1-3; maybe TRBD1 (6 bases). Germline V gene lookup returns CDR1 MNHEY and CDR2 SMNVEV (reference sequence). V dropped 4 bases and J dropped 0 bases, with 22 bases sitting between them. The CDR3 runs 19 residues. CDR3 DNA sequence: TGTGCCAGCAGTTCCAACAGGTACCAGGGGTCCCTCTCTGGAAACACCATATATTTT. This gives the protein CASSSNRYQGSLSGNTIYF.

The chain uses TRBV2 and TRBJ2-1, with TRBD2 identical over 7 bases. This CDR3 has 13 residues. Germline V gene lookup returns CDR1 SNHLY and CDR2 FYNNEI. J lost 9 bases, V lost 6 bases, and 8 bases had no gene match. For the CDR3, the DNA is TGTGCCAGCAGGCCCGGCCCGGGGGGTGAGCAGTTCTTC. It yields the protein CASRPGPGGEQFF.

The chain is built from TRBV4-1 and TRBJ2-5, with no clear D. Trimming left V 3 bases short and J 7 bases short, with 9 bases between. Germline V lookup: CDR1 MGHRA, CDR2 YSYEKL. This CDR3 has 12 amino acids. The CDR3 is CASSQPLGTQYF. The CDR3 nucleotides are TGCGCCAGCAGCCAGCCTCTAGGGACCCAGTACTTC.

This sequence joins TRBV14 and TRBJ2-7, with 16 bases lining up with TRBD2. Trimming cost V 0 bases and J 2 bases; bases outside gene matches: 4. The CDR3 spans 18 residues. Germline V gives CDR1 SGHDN, CDR2 FVKESK. CDR3 in DNA: TGTGCCAGCAGCCAAGAGTGGGGACTAGCGGGGGGGCCCTACGAGCAGTACTTC. It specifies CASSQEWGLAGGPYEQYF.

The chain employs TRBV7-2 and TRBJ1-1; no clear D. The CDR3 totals 15 residues. Germline CDR1 and CDR2: SGHTA and FQGNSA. The ends were cut back, 1 base at V and 3 bases at J, with 12 bases in the middle. CDR3 residues: CASSLGAAHYTEAFF. In DNA form, the CDR3 reads TGTGCCAGCAGCTTAGGCGCAGCGCATTACACTGAAGCTTTCTTT.

V and J are TRBV29-1 and TRBJ1-5; TRBD1 matches at 8 bases. V lost 4 bases to trimming and J lost 5 bases; unmatched junction nucleotides: 4. Germline-derived CDR1 and CDR2 are SQVTM and ANQGSEA. The CDR3 consists of 13 residues. CDR3 loop: CSVVGQGHQPQHF. DNA of the CDR3: TGCAGCGTTGTTGGACAGGGCCATCAGCCCCAGCATTTT. The variable domain in full, completed from reference TRBV29-1 and TRBJ1-5, reads SAVISQKPSRDICQRGTSLTIQCQVDSQVTMMFWYRQQPGQSLTLIATANQGSEATYESGFVIDKFPISRPNLTFSTLTVSNMSPEDSSIYLCSVVGQGHQPQHFGDGTRLSIL.